This T cell receptor beta chain was captured in a study of blood T cell repertoires in COVID-19. Study information: T cells, B-cell-depleted T cells, or PBMCs provided the cDNA or gDNA that served as material.

Seattle patients were enrolled while actively infected and followed longitudinally. V shed 6 bases and J shed 4 bases, with 10 bases lying between them. The CDR3 totals 14 residues. Looked up from germline, CDR1 is SGHTA and CDR2 is FQGNSA. Authors' analysis steps: Amplification of reference gene primers was used by the study to estimate nucleated cell counts. TCRdb's copy holds only in-frame clones and misses some; the assay was immunoSEQ multiplex PCR. V and J calls and clone size are given by that table; D and trimming were obtained from the DNA. The sample consists of fewer than 250,000 clones, around 80% of them appearing once.

Sequencing was done on a sample of peripheral blood. The receptor's source is an elderly woman with COVID-19, enrolled during active disease. The V and J genes are TRBV7-2 and TRBJ2-6; a possible D gene is TRBD2 (5 bases). Here the CDR3 reads CASRETGGANVLTF. DNA of the CDR3: TGTGCCAGCAGAGAGACGGGGGGGGCCAACGTCCTGACTTTC.